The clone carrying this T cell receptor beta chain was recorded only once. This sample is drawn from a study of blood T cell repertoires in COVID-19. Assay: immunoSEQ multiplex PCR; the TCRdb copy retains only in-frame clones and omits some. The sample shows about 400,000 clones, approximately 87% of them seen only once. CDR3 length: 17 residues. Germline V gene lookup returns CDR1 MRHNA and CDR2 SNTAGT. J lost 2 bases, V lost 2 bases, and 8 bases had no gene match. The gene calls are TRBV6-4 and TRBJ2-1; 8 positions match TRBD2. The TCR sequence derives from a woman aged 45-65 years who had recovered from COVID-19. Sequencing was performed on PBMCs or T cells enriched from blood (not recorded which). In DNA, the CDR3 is TGTGCCAGCAGTGACCACGTCGGGGGGGCCCCCTACAATGAGCAGTTCTTC. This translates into CASSDHVGGAPYNEQFF.